The following is a T cell receptor beta chain sequence with its context. This sample stems from a study of blood T cell repertoires in COVID-19. Study at large: Sites in the United States, Italy and Spain provided acute and convalescent COVID-19 samples. T cells, B-cell-depleted T cells, or PBMCs provided the cDNA or gDNA that served as material.

Original processing notes: Counts of nucleated cells, estimated from reference gene primer amplification, were obtained. TCRdb's copy holds only in-frame clones and misses some; the assay was immunoSEQ multiplex PCR. V, J and clone size were drawn from that table, and D and trimming were deduced from the DNA. The sample records about 98,000 clones, 82% being singletons. The CDR3 is 15 residues long. The J segment lost 1 base and the V segment lost 1 base, leaving 4 bases of the junction unmatched. Germline CDR1 reads SGHAT; CDR2 reads FQNNGV. V usage is TRBV11-2 and J usage is TRBJ2-7, with 7 bases matching TRBD1. The sequence was collected from a man between 65 and 80 years old with active or convalescent COVID-19. The sample taken for sequencing was peripheral blood. CDR3 DNA sequence: TGTGCCAGCAGCTTAGGGCCGGGACAGTCCTACGAGCAGTACTTC. Protein: CASSLGPGQSYEQYF.